This TCR beta chain stems from a study of blood T cell repertoires in COVID-19. This clone showed up just a few times. Patients at the Seattle site were enrolled during active infection and followed longitudinally. Only in-frame clones appear in the TCRdb table, and some are missing; sequencing was by immunoSEQ multiplex PCR. The sample contains about 160,000 clones, 70% to 85% of which appear only once. Specimen: peripheral blood. This receptor was obtained from a woman in her thirties or forties with COVID-19, enrolled during active disease.

The chain's CDR3 is CASSQGHNQPQHF. In nucleotides, the CDR3 is TGTGCCAGCAGCCAGGGCCACAATCAGCCCCAGCATTTT. V usage is TRBV3-1 (or the pseudogene TRBV3-2) and J usage is TRBJ1-5; D is unclear. The CDR3 runs to 13 residues. Germline V gives CDR1 LGHDT, CDR2 YNNKEL (reference sequence). V dropped 3 bases and J dropped 3 bases, with 6 bases sitting between them.